Below, one T cell receptor (beta chain) is given with its context. The target antigen is unknown. The ends were cut back, 5 bases at V and 6 bases at J, with 14 bases in the middle. CDR1 is SNHLY and CDR2 is FYNNEI in the germline V gene. The CDR3 covers 14 residues. Libraries were prepared by immunoSEQ multiplex PCR; TCRdb keeps only in-frame clonotypes and omits some of them. The sample consists of about 160,000 clones, over 85% of them appearing once. The data derive from a study of cytomegalovirus exposure and HLA in healthy donors. Findings of the study overall: Specificity of a few CMV-associated chains for CMV antigens was verified in vitro. A list of 150 to 200 TCR beta chains associated with cytomegalovirus was given.

Sequencing was carried out using PBMCs. This TCR came from a man aged 18 to 29 in good health and CMV-seropositive. This rearrangement joins TRBV2 to TRBJ1-5; unclear D gene. CDR3 loop: CASSREGIGQPQHF. DNA for the CDR3: TGTGCCAGCAGTCGGGAGGGAATCGGTCAGCCCCAGCATTTT.